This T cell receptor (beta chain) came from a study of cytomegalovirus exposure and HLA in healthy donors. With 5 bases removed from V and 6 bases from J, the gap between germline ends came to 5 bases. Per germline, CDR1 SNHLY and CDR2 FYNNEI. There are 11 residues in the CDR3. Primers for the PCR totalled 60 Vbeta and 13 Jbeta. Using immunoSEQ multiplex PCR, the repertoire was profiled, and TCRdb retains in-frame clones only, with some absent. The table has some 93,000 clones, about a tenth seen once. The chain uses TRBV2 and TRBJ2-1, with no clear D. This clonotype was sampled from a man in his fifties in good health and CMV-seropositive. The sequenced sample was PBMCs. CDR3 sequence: CASSLLNEQFF. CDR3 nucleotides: TGTGCCAGCAGTCTTCTCAATGAGCAGTTCTTC.